Reported below is one T cell receptor (beta chain). What it binds is not known. This entry belongs to a study of cytomegalovirus exposure and HLA in healthy donors. Study conclusions and caveats: Segments of the TCR beta V type were, in most cases, productive about 90% or about 30% of the time in an earlier analysis.

The PCR had 60 Vbeta and 13 Jbeta primers. Profiling relied on immunoSEQ multiplex PCR, and the TCRdb table lists in-frame clones only, not all of them. The sample contains 200,000 or so clones, roughly four fifths of which appear only once. Trimming took off 1 base at V and 7 bases at J, with 16 bases between the two ends. Germline V CDR1 and CDR2: SEHNR, FQNEAQ (reference sequence). This CDR3 contains 15 residues. Sequencing was performed on PBMCs. The receptor was derived from a woman aged 50 to 60 in good health and CMV-seropositive. The chain joins TRBV7-9 to TRBJ1-2; D ambiguous. The chain's CDR3 is CASSLGAGGGVGYTF. As DNA, the CDR3 is TGTGCCAGCAGCTTAGGGGCAGGAGGAGGAGTTGGCTACACCTTC.